This is a list of T cell receptor beta chains from one sample in a study of cytomegalovirus exposure and HLA in healthy donors. The protocol was immunoSEQ multiplex PCR, while the TCRdb copy is restricted to in-frame clones and leaves out a portion. The sample lists 150,000 to 200,000 clones, roughly four fifths occurring once. The sample taken for sequencing was PBMCs. These receptors were collected from a woman between 18 and 30 years old in good health and CMV-seropositive. The CDR3 runs from the conserved cysteine through the conserved F or W. The D gene is left open where the match is weak. Clone size is stated in some rows and not others, as once, few, many or a class when expanded.

j_call	v_call	clone_size	d_call	cdr3_nt	cdr3_aa
TRBJ2-3	TRBV27	-	TRBD1	TGTGCCAGCAGTCTGCAGCCGGGACAGGGGAGAGGTACGCAGTATTTT	CASSLQPGQGRGTQYF
TRBJ2-5	TRBV4-2	-	-	TGTGCCAGCAGCCAAGAACTGTGGGAGACCCAGTACTTC	CASSQELWETQYF
TRBJ2-1	TRBV11-3	-	-	TGTGCCAGCAGCCCAGCGGGCAACTCCTACAATGAGCAGTTCTTC	CASSPAGNSYNEQFF
TRBJ1-5	TRBV19	-	-	TGTGCCAGTCGCCGAGAATATAGCAATCAGCCCCAGCATTTT	CASRREYSNQPQHF
TRBJ1-5	TRBV21-1	once	-	TGTGCCAGCAGCAAAGGCTTGAGGGGGACAGGGGGGAGTACGGGCAATCAGCCCCAGCATTTT	CASSKGLRGTGGSTGNQPQHF
TRBJ2-4	TRBV15	-	-	TGTGCCACCAGCAGAGCGGGAATCTTAGCCAAAAACATTCAGTACTTC	CATSRAGILAKNIQYF
TRBJ2-5	TRBV25-1	-	-	TGTGCCAGCAGTGGTCCTGGACCTGCGGGGGAGACCCAGTACTTC	CASSGPGPAGETQYF
TRBJ1-4	TRBV6-5	-	-	TGTGCCAGCAGGGACAGTACCCGGGAAAAACTGTTTTTT	CASRDSTREKLFF
TRBJ1-3	TRBV7-9	-	-	TGTGCCAGCAGTTATTCCGCGGGAAACACCATATATTTT	CASSYSAGNTIYF
TRBJ2-7	TRBV5-1	-	-	TGCGCCAGCAGCTTGGAGTGGGGAGCGGTCGAGCAGTACTTC	CASSLEWGAVEQYF
TRBJ1-1	TRBV5-6	-	-	TGTGCCAGCGGAGGGGAGGGGCGGAGAATAACTGAAGCTTTCTTT	CASGGEGRRITEAFF
TRBJ2-3	TRBV5-1	-	-	TGCGCCAGCAGCTTGGCCATGGATACGCAGTATTTT	CASSLAMDTQYF
TRBJ1-6	TRBV4-3	-	-	TGCGCCAGCAGCCAAGATAACGGTTCACCCCTCCACTTT	CASSQDNGSPLHF
TRBJ2-7	TRBV4-1	-	TRBD1	TGCGCCAGCAGCCAAGAAAGGGGCCAGGGGGCTTTCTCCGAGCAGTACTTC	CASSQERGQGAFSEQYF
TRBJ1-6	TRBV11-1	-	-	TGTGCCAGCAGCTTAAGAGGGTTGGGTTCACCCCTCCACTTT	CASSLRGLGSPLHF
TRBJ2-7	TRBV4-3	-	-	TGCGCCAGCAGCCAAGAGTGGGAGGCTTCCTACGAGCAGTACTTC	CASSQEWEASYEQYF
TRBJ2-7	TRBV5-4	-	-	TGTGCCAGCAGCTTCGGGGAGACCCTCTACGAGCAGTACTTC	CASSFGETLYEQYF
TRBJ2-5	TRBV5-1	-	TRBD1	TGCGCCAGCAGCCCGGGACAGTTCCAAGAGACCCAGTACTTC	CASSPGQFQETQYF
TRBJ1-1	TRBV5-1	-	-	TGCGCCAGCAGCTTGGTAGCAGGGGACACTGAAGCTTTCTTT	CASSLVAGDTEAFF
TRBJ1-5	TRBV7-2	-	-	TGTGCCAGCAGCTTAGGGGGACGGGGGGCGAATAGCAATCAGCCCCAGCATTTT	CASSLGGRGANSNQPQHF
TRBJ1-1	TRBV7-9	-	-	TGTGCCAGCAGCTTGTTAAGCCCGGGGTACCATGCCATGAACACTGAAGCTTTCTTT	CASSLLSPGYHAMNTEAFF
TRBJ1-6	TRBV19	-	-	TGTGCCAGTAGTATTTTCGGGAACTCCTATAATTCACCCCTCCACTTT	CASSIFGNSYNSPLHF
TRBJ2-7	TRBV14	-	TRBD2	TGTGCCAGCAGCCAAGATCTCCCGGGAGGCTACTCCTACGAGCAGTACTTC	CASSQDLPGGYSYEQYF
TRBJ1-2	TRBV25-1	-	TRBD1	TGTGCCAGCAGTGAGAGGGGGCAGAGTGGCTACACCTTC	CASSERGQSGYTF
TRBJ2-5	TRBV6-5	-	-	TGTGCCAGCAGCCTAAGTGGGGCGGCTCAAGAGACCCAGTACTTC	CASSLSGAAQETQYF
TRBJ1-1	TRBV28	-	TRBD1	TGTGCCAGCAGCCAAAGAGCAAGCAGGGGGCGGGGCACTGAAGCTTTCTTT	CASSQRASRGRGTEAFF
TRBJ2-1	TRBV7-2	-	-	TGTGCCAGCAGCTTAGTGATTCTTAGCTCCTACAATGAGCAGTTCTTC	CASSLVILSSYNEQFF
TRBJ2-2	TRBV28	-	-	TGTGCCAGCAGTGGGGGGTATCCCGGGGAGCTGTTTTTT	CASSGGYPGELFF
TRBJ2-3	TRBV5-1	-	TRBD2	TGCGCCAGCAGCTTGGTCCGTGCCGGGACTAGCGGTAATACGCAGTATTTT	CASSLVRAGTSGNTQYF
TRBJ2-3	TRBV5-1	few	-	TGCGCCAGCAGCTTGGGGGGCCCTAACACAGATACGCAGTATTTT	CASSLGGPNTDTQYF
TRBJ1-3	TRBV10-3	-	-	TGTGCCATAGGGGAGGGCATTCACGGAGAGACCGGAAACACCATATATTTT	CAIGEGIHGETGNTIYF
TRBJ1-5	TRBV30	-	-	TGTGCCTGGAGTAATAGGAGTCAGCCCCAGCATTTT	CAWSNRSQPQHF
TRBJ1-3	TRBV5-1	-	-	TGCGCCAGCAGTCCGGACAGTACTTCTGGAAACACCATATATTTT	CASSPDSTSGNTIYF
TRBJ2-5	TRBV5-6	-	-	TGTGCCAGCAGCTTTTGGGGGCCGGGGGAGACCCAGTACTTC	CASSFWGPGETQYF
TRBJ2-5	TRBV2	few	-	TGTGCCAGCAGTACGACAACCCGGGAGACCCAGTACTTC	CASSTTTRETQYF
TRBJ2-1	TRBV6-1	-	TRBD1	TGTGCCAGCAGGGTACAGGGGTATGAGCAGTTCTTC	CASRVQGYEQFF
TRBJ1-6	TRBV27	-	-	TGTGCCACTGCGCGCACCGATAATTCACCCCTCCACTTT	CATARTDNSPLHF
TRBJ2-7	TRBV4-1	-	-	TGCGCCAGCAGCCAAGAGGATGACAGTTCCTACGAGCAGTACTTC	CASSQEDDSSYEQYF
TRBJ1-4	TRBV4-3	-	TRBD1	TGCGCTAGCAGCCAAGTGCGGGACCGACAGGGGAGGATAATTCTGTTTTTT	CASSQVRDRQGRIILFF
TRBJ2-7	TRBV6-5	-	-	TGTGCCAGCAGTCGACGCGGCATTTTCTCCTACGAGCAGTACTTC	CASSRRGIFSYEQYF
TRBJ2-1	TRBV15	-	-	TGTGCCACCAGCTCCACGGGGGAACAATACGATGAGCAGTTCTTC	CATSSTGEQYDEQFF
TRBJ2-5	TRBV10-3	-	TRBD2	TGTGCCATCAGTGCAAACGTAGCGGGGGGCTCCCAAGAGACCCAGTACTTC	CAISANVAGGSQETQYF
TRBJ2-7	TRBV5-1	-	-	TGCGCCAGCAGCTTCGACATCCTCCACTCCTACGAGCAGTACTTC	CASSFDILHSYEQYF